Given below is one T cell receptor (beta chain) in context. The data were taken from a study of cytomegalovirus exposure and HLA in healthy donors. V trimming: 2 bases; J trimming: 2 bases; junction bases outside the gene matches: 2. Germline CDR1 and CDR2: KGHSH and LQKENI. The CDR3 contains 14 residues. The PCR used 60 Vbeta and 13 Jbeta primers. The repertoire was sequenced with immunoSEQ multiplex PCR; TCRdb's copy has only in-frame clones and lacks some. The sample holds about 210,000 clones, around 80% seen once. The clonotype originates from a man aged 35 to 55 in good health and CMV-seropositive. The chain employs TRBV18 and TRBJ1-2; TRBD1 agrees at 7 bases. Sequenced: PBMCs. In DNA, the CDR3 is TGTGCCAGCTCACCAGGGACAGAAAACTATGGCTACACCTTC. Translated: CASSPGTENYGYTF.